The 23 T cell receptor beta chains below all came from one sample that was sequenced in a study of CD8+ T cells in alopecia areata. The treatment was: oral pan-JAK inhibitor, 5-10 mg twice daily. Following RNA extraction, reverse transcription yielded cDNA that acted as the sequencing template. The data were produced by immunoSEQ multiplex PCR, yet TCRdb's version contains in-frame clones alone and is incomplete. The sample holds 90,000 to 150,000 clones, 58% seen once. This sample comprised CD8+ T cells sorted from blood, obtained at week 4, from a patient treated with tofacitinib. All receptors derive from a human donor with alopecia areata.

The genes are TRBV27 and TRBJ1-4, with D unresolved. This CDR3 is built from 13 residues. Trimming took off 5 bases at V and 8 bases at J, with 12 bases between the two ends. Germline V gene lookup returns CDR1 MNHEY and CDR2 SMNVEV (reference sequence). CDR3 residues: CASSPFNGEKLFF. Here the CDR3 DNA reads TGTGCCAGCAGTCCGTTTAACGGGGAAAAACTGTTTTTT.

Regarding this clone: With only one base between it and a far larger clone, this is likely a read error. The chain has TRBV28 and TRBJ2-3, with D possibly being TRBD2 (6 bases). V shed 6 bases and J shed 2 bases, with 15 bases lying between them. This CDR3 contains 15 residues. CDR1 and CDR2 (germline): MDHEN, SYDVKM. DNA for the CDR3: TGTGCCAGCAGCCCCCGGGACTTCTCCACAGATACGCAGTATTTT. Translation gives CASSPRDFSTDTQYF.

With respect to this clone: Within the sample, other DNA sequences also encode this same CDR3. The chain uses TRBV29-1 and TRBJ1-1; D call uncertain. Germline values: CDR1 SQVTM, CDR2 ANQGSEA. Trimming took off 1 base at V and 0 bases at J, with 6 bases between the two ends. The length of the CDR3 is 13 residues. This CDR3 reads CSVEGPMNTEAFF. CDR3 DNA: TGCAGCGTTGAAGGACCCATGAACACTGAAGCTTTCTTT.

This clone was detected once. This chain uses TRBV11-2 with TRBJ2-7; TRBD2 matches 7 bases. The CDR3 is 12 residues long. Per the germline V gene, CDR1 is SGHAT and CDR2 is FQNNGV. V lost 4 bases to trimming and J lost 7 bases; unmatched junction nucleotides: 4. This chain's CDR3 is CASSSTAGEQYF. The DNA of the CDR3 is TGTGCCAGCAGCTCTACAGCGGGGGAGCAGTACTTC.

This clone has only one observation. The chain combines TRBV29-1 with TRBJ1-2; possibly TRBD1 for D (5 bases). The CDR3 has 13 residues. Germline-derived CDR1 and CDR2 are SQVTM and ANQGSEA. Trimming shortened V by 5 bases and J by 7 bases, and 17 bases separated the two germline ends. CDR3 region: CSVLQGRVSGYTF. CDR3 nucleotide sequence: TGCAGCGTTCTGCAGGGAAGGGTTTCTGGCTACACCTTC.

The V gene is TRBV5-1, the J gene TRBJ2-7; TRBD1 or TRBD2 may be the D gene (5 bases each). Trimming pared 0 bases from V and 4 bases from J, leaving 11 bases between. This CDR3 contains 14 residues. The germline V gene has CDR1 SGHRS and CDR2 YFSETQ. CDR3 bases: TGCGCCAGCAGCTTGGCTGGGGGAGATTACGAGCAGTACTTC. Protein sequence: CASSLAGGDYEQYF.

The V gene is TRBV29-1, the J gene TRBJ2-4; D gene ambiguous. Trimming took off 7 bases at V and 0 bases at J, with 16 bases between the two ends. Looked up from germline, CDR1 is SQVTM and CDR2 is ANQGSEA. This CDR3 comprises 15 residues. For the CDR3, the DNA is TGCAGCGCAACTGGGGTTTACGTAGCCAAAAACATTCAGTACTTC. Translating it yields CSATGVYVAKNIQYF.

A note on this clone: One end of the junction is discordant with germline, which a read error may explain. The chain has TRBV19 and TRBJ1-2; D unclear. The CDR3 length is 9 residues. The germline V gene has CDR1 LNHDA and CDR2 SQIVND (reference sequence). The CDR3, as DNA: TGCCAAACACGAGATGGCTACACCTTC. It is translated as CQTRDGYTF.

As to this clone: This specimen includes other DNA sequences encoding the same CDR3. The chain carries TRBV30 and TRBJ1-5, with 7 nucleotides matching TRBD1. Germline V gene data show CDR1 as GTSNPN and CDR2 as SVGIG (reference sequence). The CDR3 spans 14 residues. V lost 0 bases, J lost 6 bases, and 5 bases stayed unmatched. The CDR3 protein is CAWSVGQGGQPQHF. The DNA of the CDR3 is TGTGCCTGGAGTGTGGGGCAGGGGGGTCAGCCCCAGCATTTT.

V and J are TRBV2 and TRBJ1-1, with D hard to call. Germline V gene data show CDR1 as SNHLY and CDR2 as FYNNEI. Trimming cost V 7 bases and J 6 bases, with 6 bases left between them. There are 10 residues in the CDR3. CDR3 nucleotide sequence: TGTGCCAGCACTGGGGCTGAAGCTTTCTTT. It is translated as CASTGAEAFF.

The V and J genes are TRBV25-1 and TRBJ2-3, with D hard to call. From germline, CDR1 is MGHDK and CDR2 SYGVNS. V lost 1 base to trimming and J lost 5 bases, with 1 base between them. The CDR3 loop spans 11 amino acids. The DNA for the CDR3 is TGTGCCAGCAGTGAATTAGATACGCAGTATTTT. The encoded protein is CASSELDTQYF.

This sequence joins TRBV27 and TRBJ1-6; D remains unclear. With 0 bases removed from V and 7 bases from J, the gap between germline ends came to 7 bases. CDR3 length equals 14 residues. The germline V gene has CDR1 MNHEY and CDR2 SMNVEV (reference sequence). The CDR3 region has the DNA TGTGCCAGCAGTTTATCTCCCTCCAATTCACCCCTCCACTTT. It specifies CASSLSPSNSPLHF.

This clone was observed a handful of times. Other DNA sequences in this sample translate to the same CDR3. This sequence joins TRBV29-1 and TRBJ2-2; D uncertain. Trimming removed 5 bases from V and 5 bases from J, with 3 bases in between. CDR1 is SQVTM and CDR2 is ANQGSEA in the germline V gene. The CDR3 covers 10 residues. The CDR3 protein is CSVLTGELFF. The CDR3 DNA reads TGCAGCGTTTTAACCGGGGAGCTGTTTTTT.

The chain joins TRBV10-3 to TRBJ2-7; TRBD1 matches at 8 bases. The germline CDR1 and CDR2 sequences are ENHRY and SYGVKD. The CDR3 covers 16 residues. The V segment lost 0 bases and the J segment 5 bases; nucleotides outside the gene matches: 9. Here the CDR3 reads CAISESTYGTGNEQYF. Written as DNA, the CDR3 is TGTGCCATCAGTGAGTCGACCTATGGGACAGGCAACGAGCAGTACTTC.

This clone was detected a few times. This chain uses TRBV27 with TRBJ2-7; D is unresolved. Germline V gene lookup returns CDR1 MNHEY and CDR2 SMNVEV (reference sequence). The CDR3 loop spans 13 amino acids. V gave up 0 bases and J gave up 3 bases, with 6 bases separating them. The DNA for the CDR3 is TGTGCCAGCAGTTTATCCCGTAACTACGAGCAGTACTTC. This translates into CASSLSRNYEQYF.

The chain joins TRBV30 to TRBJ2-5; TRBD1 matches 7 bases. Germline V gene lookup returns CDR1 GTSNPN and CDR2 SVGIG (reference sequence). This CDR3 contains 14 residues. The ends lost 5 bases at V and 3 bases at J; junction bases unmatched: 9. CDR3 nucleotides: TGTGCCTGGGAAACAGGGGCCGGTGAAGAGACCCAGTACTTC. It codes for CAWETGAGEETQYF.

The V call is TRBV30, the J call TRBJ2-5; no definite D call. In germline, CDR1 is GTSNPN, CDR2 SVGIG (reference sequence). The CDR3 runs to 13 residues. V shed 1 base and J shed 1 base, with 7 bases lying between them. The CDR3 DNA follows: TGTGCCTGGAGTGCTTATCTCCAAGAGACCCAGTACTTC. It codes for CAWSAYLQETQYF.

The chain links TRBV30 to TRBJ2-2; TRBD1 matches at 7 bases. Germline loops: CDR1 GTSNPN, CDR2 SVGIG (reference sequence). V lost 3 bases, J lost 7 bases, and 8 bases stayed unmatched. The CDR3 contains 14 residues. Written as DNA, the CDR3 is TGTGCCTGGAGGACAGGGACGCTTCTCGGGGAGCTGTTTTTT. Its protein product is CAWRTGTLLGELFF.

The chain couples TRBV29-1 to TRBJ2-5, with D perhaps TRBD1 (6 bases). Germline CDR1 is SQVTM and CDR2 is ANQGSEA. CDR3 length equals 14 residues. Trimming removed 3 bases from V and 5 bases from J, with 16 bases in between. CDR3 sequence (DNA): TGCAGCGTTGACCCCGGGACAAACATGGAGACCCAGTACTTC. Protein product: CSVDPGTNMETQYF.

This chain connects TRBV25-1 to TRBJ1-6; D uncertain. V lost 5 bases to trimming and J lost 10 bases, with 9 bases between them. CDR3 length: 12 residues. In germline, CDR1 is MGHDK, CDR2 SYGVNS. CDR3: CASSHPGSPLHF. As DNA, the CDR3 is TGTGCCAGCAGTCATCCCGGATCACCCCTCCACTTT. The whole variable domain, filled in from reference TRBV25-1 and TRBJ1-6, reads EADIYQTPRYLVIGTGKKITLECSQTMGHDKMYWYQQDPGMELHLIHYSYGVNSTEKGDLSSESTVSRIRTEHFPLTLESARPSHTSQYLCASSHPGSPLHFGNGTRLTVT.

The chain combines TRBV25-1 with TRBJ1-1, with D perhaps TRBD1 (6 bases). The CDR3 extends over 15 amino acids. The germline V gene encodes CDR1 MGHDK and CDR2 SYGVNS. Deletions cut 3 bases from V and 1 base from J, with 12 bases between. CDR3 sequence reads: CASSDAEDRNTEAFF. Written as DNA, the CDR3 is TGTGCCAGCAGTGACGCCGAGGACAGGAACACTGAAGCTTTCTTT.

The J gene is TRBJ2-3, the V gene TRBV30, with D hard to call. V was shortened by 1 base and J by 1 base, with 3 bases between the two germline ends. This CDR3 has 12 amino acids. The germline V gene has CDR1 GTSNPN and CDR2 SVGIG (reference sequence). Here the CDR3 DNA reads TGTGCCTGGAGTGAGGGCACAGATACGCAGTATTTT. Translating it yields CAWSEGTDTQYF.

The chain uses TRBV7-8 and TRBJ2-7; no clear D gene. Trimming took 5 bases from V and 0 from J, leaving 8 bases between them. The CDR3 runs to 13 residues. Germline CDR1 and CDR2: SGHVS and FQNEAQ. The CDR3 DNA follows: TGTGCCAGCAGCACCGGATTCTCCTACGAGCAGTACTTC. Translation: CASSTGFSYEQYF.